Following are 13 T cell receptor beta chains from one sample sequenced in a study of blood T cells in healthy people across ages. A J-beta primer mix and a sample-barcoded 5' primer were used in a second PCR of roughly 7 to 12 cycles. MiXCR was run by TCRdb on the 5' RACE reads, yielding one entry per CDR3 protein. This table holds approximately 1,000,000 distinct CDR3 sequences, around two fifths found once. Sequencing was carried out using blood. Receptors were obtained from a man between 18 and 35 years old in good health.

Details on this clonotype: One end of the junction fails to match germline, which may point to a read error. This sequence joins TRBV9 and TRBJ2-3, with a possible D match to TRBD1 (6 bases). The CDR3 spans 15 residues. In germline, CDR1 is SGDLS, CDR2 YYNGEE. The CDR3 loop reads CACSVGGPTTDTQYF. The DNA of the CDR3 is TGTGCCTGCAGCGTAGGGGGACCCACAACAGATACGCAGTATTTT. Filled out from reference TRBV9 and TRBJ2-3, the complete variable domain reads DSGVTQTPKHLITATGQRVTLRCSPRSGDLSVYWYQQSLDQGLQFLIQYYNGEERAKGNILERFSAQQFPDLHSELNLSSLELGDSALYFCACSVGGPTTDTQYFGPGTRLTVL.

This chain links TRBV19 with TRBJ1-5; no firm D call. The germline gives CDR1 LNHDA, CDR2 SQIVND (reference sequence). CDR3 length: 14 residues. V lost 5 bases, J lost 0 bases, and 8 bases lay in between. CDR3 region: CASSVQPSNQPQHF. CDR3 coding DNA: TGTGCCAGTAGTGTTCAGCCTAGCAATCAGCCCCAGCATTTT.

This chain connects TRBV7-6 to TRBJ1-4, with TRBD1 matching 7 bases. The V gene end was trimmed by 1 base and the J gene end by 0 bases; junction bases not matched to a gene: 5. The CDR3 is 17 residues long. Germline loops: CDR1 SGHVS, CDR2 FNYEAQ. The DNA of the CDR3 is TGTGCCAGCAGCTTAGAGGGGGCGTTTGCAACTAATGAAAAACTGTTTTTT. Its translation is CASSLEGAFATNEKLFF. Full variable domain (remainder filled in from reference TRBV7-6 and TRBJ1-4): GAGVSQSPRYKVTKRGQDVALRCDPISGHVSLYWYRQALGQGPEFLTYFNYEAQQDKSGLPNDRFSAERPEGSISTLTIQRTEQRDSAMYRCASSLEGAFATNEKLFFGSGTQLSVL.

This chain joins TRBV4-2 and TRBJ1-5; 9 nucleotides match TRBD1. This CDR3 has 14 amino acids. J was trimmed by 6 bases and V by 0 bases; bases with no gene match: 0. The germline V gene has CDR1 LGHNA and CDR2 YNFKEQ. The DNA of the CDR3 is TGTGCCAGCAGCCAAGAGACAGGGGGTCAGCCCCAGCATTTT. It is translated as CASSQETGGQPQHF.

The table lists this clonotype with a few counts. The chain links TRBV27 to TRBJ2-7; D is possibly TRBD1 (6 bases). Germline values: CDR1 MNHEY, CDR2 SMNVEV (reference sequence). Between the trimmed V and J ends, which lost 5 bases and 0 bases, there was a span of 11 bases. The CDR3 is 14 residues long. CDR3 protein: CASSRGQHSYEQYF. The CDR3 DNA reads TGTGCCAGCAGTCGCGGACAGCACTCCTACGAGCAGTACTTC.

The V call is TRBV14, the J call TRBJ2-7; a possible D gene is TRBD2 (6 bases). Trimming pared 1 base from V and 5 bases from J, leaving 12 bases between. The CDR3 contains 14 residues. The germline V gene encodes CDR1 SGHDN and CDR2 FVKESK. DNA of the CDR3: TGTGCCAGCAGCCAAGGACTAGGATACCACGAGCAGTACTTC. Its translation is CASSQGLGYHEQYF.

The rearrangement joins TRBV12-3 or TRBV12-4 to TRBJ2-2; D is uncertain. Trimming cost V 2 bases and J 8 bases, with 9 bases left between them. CDR3 length equals 13 residues. CDR3 protein: CASSLFLEGELFF. The CDR3 bases are TGTGCCAGCAGTTTATTCTTGGAAGGGGAGCTGTTTTTT.

The rearrangement links TRBV7-2 to TRBJ1-5; 7 bases line up with TRBD1. V shed 1 base and J 12 bases; nucleotides not matched to a gene: 3. The germline V gene encodes CDR1 SGHTA and CDR2 FQGNSA. The CDR3 runs 12 residues. CDR3 amino acids: CASSLGGTVQHF. CDR3 DNA sequence: TGTGCCAGCAGCTTAGGAGGGACAGTCCAGCATTTT.

The chain couples TRBV7-2 to TRBJ1-4; 7 bases align to TRBD1. V dropped 6 bases and J dropped 6; count of bases not matched to a gene: 7. The CDR3 has 14 residues. Germline V gives CDR1 SGHTA, CDR2 FQGNSA. The CDR3 region has the DNA TGTGCCAGCAGGTCCGGGACAGACCATGAAAAACTGTTTTTT. Translation gives CASRSGTDHEKLFF.

For the CDR3, the DNA is TGTGCCAGCAGCGTAACGGACAGCCTCTACGAGCAGTACTTC. Translation: CASSVTDSLYEQYF. V usage is TRBV7-9 and J usage is TRBJ2-7; D is perhaps TRBD1 (6 bases). The germline CDR1 and CDR2 sequences are SEHNR and FQNEAQ (reference sequence). The CDR3 contains 14 residues. The V end lost 5 bases, the J end lost 3 bases, and 14 bases lay between the germline ends.

This clonotype has more than one count but fewer than ten. The chain employs TRBV4-3 and TRBJ2-3, with a possible D match to TRBD2 (6 bases). Trimming took 0 bases from V and 1 from J, leaving 14 bases between them. The germline V gene has CDR1 LGHNA and CDR2 YSLEER. The CDR3 is 17 amino acids. Written as DNA, the CDR3 is TGCGCCAGCAGCCAAGAAAAATGGTCTAGCGGCACAGATACGCAGTATTTT. The encoded protein is CASSQEKWSSGTDTQYF.

The chain couples TRBV20-1 to TRBJ2-3; D not resolved. The CDR3 is 15 amino acids. Trimming pared 2 bases from V and 1 base from J, leaving 13 bases between. Germline loops: CDR1 DFQATT, CDR2 SNEGSKA (reference sequence). DNA of the CDR3: TGCAGTGCTAGAAATACCGGGCGCCGCACAGATACGCAGTATTTT. This gives the protein CSARNTGRRTDTQYF.

The chain is built from TRBV12-3 or TRBV12-4 and TRBJ1-5, with D possibly TRBD1 on 5 matching bases. The V gene lost 4 bases and the J gene lost 3 bases, with 19 bases spanning the gap. This CDR3 spans 17 amino acids. CDR3 nucleotide sequence: TGTGCCAGCAGTTCCAGCGTGATTCCAGGGTTCAATCAGCCCCAGCATTTT. Amino acid sequence: CASSSSVIPGFNQPQHF.